This TCR beta chain was identified during a study of yellow fever vaccine responses in identical twins. In regard to this clonotype: The antigen is not known.

TCRdb processed the RT-PCR reads anew with MiXCR; each CDR3 protein has one entry. The data show under 20,000 distinct CDR3 sequences, with around 65% seen just once and roughly 2.2% held by the top ten. Study-level findings and limits: Twins' vaccine T cell response reportedly seemed partly convergent, partly personalized.

This CDR3 spans 15 amino acids. Deletions cut 6 bases from V and 2 bases from J, with 14 bases between. Sequences were derived from T cells from blood (PBMCs), unsorted or a sorted subset (not recorded which), sampled before or after yellow fever vaccination (not recorded which). The J gene is TRBJ1-5, the V gene TRBV12-3 or TRBV12-4; maybe TRBD1 (6 bases). The receptor was derived from a woman aged 18-29 years who received the yellow fever vaccine. The CDR3 sequence: CASRMWTAGNQPQHF. The CDR3 DNA reads as TGTGCCAGCAGGATGTGGACAGCAGGCAATCAGCCCCAGCATTTT.